The 32 T cell receptor beta chains below all came from one sample that was sequenced in a study of blood T cell repertoires in COVID-19. Profiling relied on immunoSEQ multiplex PCR, and the TCRdb table lists in-frame clones only, not all of them. The sample has 4,900 or so clones, almost 75% seen once. The source material was peripheral blood. Receptor source: a human donor in a cohort sampled during active COVID-19.

The chain has TRBV6-2 or TRBV6-3 and TRBJ2-1; D might be TRBD2 (7 bases). Germline CDR1 and CDR2: MNHEY and SVGEGT. The germline V and J ends were trimmed by 5 bases and 0 bases, with 23 bases remaining between them. The CDR3 has 19 amino acids. The CDR3 sequence: CASSALRAGAMSSYNEQFF. In DNA, the CDR3 is TGTGCCAGCAGTGCCCTCCGGGCGGGGGCTATGAGCTCCTACAATGAGCAGTTCTTC.

The chain links TRBV7-3 to TRBJ2-1; the match to TRBD2 covers 13 bases. Germline values: CDR1 SGHTA, CDR2 FQGTGA. This CDR3 region has 16 residues. V dropped 5 bases and J dropped 2; count of bases not matched to a gene: 3. The CDR3 spells CASSPGLAGPYNEQFF. CDR3 sequence (DNA): TGTGCCAGCAGCCCGGGACTAGCGGGGCCCTACAATGAGCAGTTCTTC.

The chain couples TRBV12-3 or TRBV12-4 to TRBJ1-5; D possibly corresponds to TRBD1 (5 bases). The CDR3 length is 13 residues. The germline V and J ends were trimmed by 5 bases and 7 bases, with 12 bases remaining between them. CDR3 sequence (DNA): TGTGCCAGCAGTAACGTAGGGGCACAGCCCCAGCATTTT. Translation: CASSNVGAQPQHF.

V and J are TRBV2 and TRBJ1-1; 8 bases fit TRBD1. Unmatched junction bases numbered 7, after V lost 6 bases and J lost 1 base. Germline loops: CDR1 SNHLY, CDR2 FYNNEI. CDR3 length: 15 amino acids. The CDR3 protein is CASRTPGQANTEAFF. The CDR3, as DNA: TGTGCCAGCAGAACGCCGGGACAGGCGAACACTGAAGCTTTCTTT.

The CDR3 nucleotides read TGTGCCACGATAGACCGGGACAGGGTCCCTAATTCACCCCTCCACTTT. Protein product: CATIDRDRVPNSPLHF. The rearrangement links TRBV6-6 to TRBJ1-6, with 9 positions matching TRBD1. Trimming at V came to 10 bases and at J to 6 bases, leaving 13 bases not matched to a gene. The CDR3 runs to 16 residues. From germline, CDR1 is MNHNY and CDR2 SVGAGI (reference sequence).

J is TRBJ1-1 and V is TRBV7-3; TRBD1 agrees at 11 bases. With V trimmed by 2 bases and J by 5 bases, 7 bases remained unmatched. Germline V gene sequence: CDR1 SGHTA, CDR2 FQGTGA. The CDR3 sequence is 16 residues long. CDR3 residues: CASSLSGTGGQTEAFF. In DNA, the CDR3 is TGTGCCAGCAGCTTATCGGGGACAGGGGGTCAGACTGAAGCTTTCTTT.

By share, this clone ranks as medium-sized. The chain couples TRBV30 to TRBJ1-5; 9 nucleotides line up with TRBD1. Trimming cost V 3 bases and J 4 bases; bases outside gene matches: 4. The CDR3 extends over 14 amino acids. Per germline, CDR1 GTSNPN and CDR2 SVGIG (reference sequence). The CDR3 here is CAWRRQGDNQPQHF. The CDR3 coding sequence is TGTGCCTGGAGGAGACAGGGGGATAATCAGCCCCAGCATTTT.

V usage is TRBV6-2 or TRBV6-3 and J usage is TRBJ2-7; D gene uncertain. CDR3 size: 14 residues. CDR1 and CDR2 (germline): MNHEY, SVGEGT. Trimming stripped 2 bases from V and 4 bases from J, with 12 bases between. This CDR3 is CASSYRRPMYEQYF. Here the CDR3 DNA reads TGTGCCAGCAGTTACAGGAGACCCATGTACGAGCAGTACTTC.

The chain has TRBV30 and TRBJ2-2, with 8 bases matching TRBD2. The V segment lost 4 bases and the J segment 3 bases; nucleotides outside the gene matches: 4. The CDR3 consists of 14 residues. The germline V gene encodes CDR1 GTSNPN and CDR2 SVGIG (reference sequence). The CDR3 sequence: CAWNPGGYTGELFF. Written as DNA, the CDR3 is TGTGCCTGGAACCCGGGGGGGTACACCGGGGAGCTGTTTTTT.

This clone was seen only once. This chain joins TRBV18 and TRBJ2-2; tentative D call: TRBD1 (7 bases). V gave up 1 base and J gave up 3 bases, with 18 bases separating them. The CDR3 is 18 residues long. Germline CDR1 reads KGHSH; CDR2 reads LQKENI. CDR3 residues: CASSPRRGTEGYTGELFF. The CDR3 nucleotides read TGTGCCAGCTCACCACGTCGGGGGACAGAAGGTTACACCGGGGAGCTGTTTTTT.

The chain is built from TRBV11-3 and TRBJ2-2, with D perhaps TRBD1 (6 bases). CDR3 size: 16 residues. V was pared by 5 bases and J by 0 bases, with 13 bases between. CDR1 and CDR2 from the germline V gene are SGHNT and YENEEA. The CDR3 is CASSPISGANTGELFF. As DNA, the CDR3 is TGTGCCAGCAGCCCCATATCAGGGGCGAACACCGGGGAGCTGTTTTTT.

This sequence joins TRBV19 and TRBJ1-2, with 10 nucleotides matching TRBD1. The CDR3 has 13 residues. The germline V gene encodes CDR1 LNHDA and CDR2 SQIVND (reference sequence). Losses at the gene ends were 6 bases for V and 8 bases for J; bases not matched to a gene: 6. CDR3 coding DNA: TGTGCCAGTAGAGACCGGGACAGGGGAGGCTACACCTTC. Amino acids: CASRDRDRGGYTF.

This clone was detected only a few times. V is TRBV7-6 and J is TRBJ2-7; TRBD1 matches at 8 bases. Germline V lookup: CDR1 SGHVS, CDR2 FNYEAQ. Trimming cost V 7 bases and J 1 base; bases outside gene matches: 9. The CDR3 extends over 15 amino acids. The CDR3 reads CASTRQGLGSYEQYF. CDR3 in DNA: TGTGCCAGCACCAGACAGGGGTTGGGATCCTACGAGCAGTACTTC.

The chain links TRBV25-1 to TRBJ1-4, with a possible D match to TRBD1 (5 bases). V was pared by 6 bases and J by 8 bases, with 19 bases between. The V gene's germline CDR1 is MGHDK and CDR2 SYGVNS. The CDR3 covers 15 residues. This CDR3 is CASSNFREGEEKLFF. The CDR3 DNA reads TGTGCCAGCAGCAACTTCAGGGAAGGCGAGGAAAAACTGTTTTTT. Together with reference TRBV25-1 and TRBJ1-4, the CDR3 gives the full variable domain: EADIYQTPRYLVIGTGKKITLECSQTMGHDKMYWYQQDPGMELHLIHYSYGVNSTEKGDLSSESTVSRIRTEHFPLTLESARPSHTSQYLCASSNFREGEEKLFFGSGTQLSVL.

This clone was seen just once. The rearrangement links TRBV27 to TRBJ1-6; D is perhaps TRBD1 (5 bases). This CDR3 is 16 amino acids long. The V end was cut by 6 bases, the J end by 7 bases, with 19 bases between. Per the germline V gene, CDR1 is MNHEY and CDR2 is SMNVEV (reference sequence). CDR3 protein: CASRYSGAWDNSPLHF. CDR3 coding DNA: TGTGCCAGCAGATACAGCGGGGCGTGGGACAATTCACCCCTCCACTTT.

This clone was detected a few times. V is TRBV19 and J is TRBJ1-2; D possibly corresponds to TRBD1 (5 bases). Germline V gene sequence: CDR1 LNHDA, CDR2 SQIVND (reference sequence). The CDR3 runs 12 residues. V gave up 8 bases and J gave up 4 bases, with 11 bases separating them. In DNA form, the CDR3 reads TGTGCCAGTGCTGACAGTCGCTATGGCTACACCTTC. Translation: CASADSRYGYTF.

The V call is TRBV27, the J call TRBJ1-2, with TRBD1 identical over 8 bases. Trimming at V came to 4 bases and at J to 5 bases, leaving 3 bases not matched to a gene. The CDR3 loop spans 13 amino acids. Per the germline V gene, CDR1 is MNHEY and CDR2 is SMNVEV (reference sequence). The CDR3 coding sequence is TGTGCCAGCAGTTCGACAGGGGATTATGGCTACACCTTC. Protein product: CASSSTGDYGYTF.

Within the sample, this clone is medium-sized. This chain connects TRBV10-1 to TRBJ2-7; unclear D gene. The CDR3 runs 9 residues. Germline-derived CDR1 and CDR2 are WNHNN and SYGVQD (reference sequence). V lost 8 bases to trimming and J lost 6 bases, with 5 bases between them. In DNA form, the CDR3 reads TGCGCCAGCCCCCGCGAGCAGTACTTC. Encoded protein: CASPREQYF.

Only one count was recorded for this clone. The rearrangement uses TRBV2 and TRBJ1-4; D ambiguous. CDR1 SNHLY and CDR2 FYNNEI come from the germline V gene. The CDR3 is 12 amino acids. Trimming removed 3 bases from V and 10 bases from J, with 9 bases in between. Written as DNA, the CDR3 is TGTGCCAGCAGTGACGAGGGCAGAAAACTGTTTTTT. Translated: CASSDEGRKLFF.

The chain has TRBV6-5 and TRBJ1-1; no clear D gene. With 0 bases removed from V and 1 base from J, the gap between germline ends came to 6 bases. The CDR3 covers 14 residues. Germline V lookup: CDR1 MNHEY, CDR2 SVGAGI. Here the CDR3 reads CASSYSVRNTEAFF. Here the CDR3 DNA reads TGTGCCAGCAGTTACTCGGTGAGGAACACTGAAGCTTTCTTT.

The sample holds a few counts of this clone. A junction boundary mismatches the germline segment, possibly from a read error. The J gene is TRBJ2-1, the V gene TRBV7-7; TRBD2 matches at 8 bases. Germline V gene sequence: CDR1 SSHAT, CDR2 FNYEAQ (reference sequence). The CDR3 runs to 13 residues. CDR3: CASSSSLADEQFF. The CDR3 nucleotides read TGTGCTAGCAGCTCATCACTAGCGGATGAGCAGTTCTTC.

This clone was seen a single time. This chain uses TRBV21-1 with TRBJ2-7; whether TRBD2, the table's D call, matches the DNA was not checked. TRBV21-1 is reported as a pseudogene. The CDR3 length is 14 residues. Here the CDR3 reads CASSGLAADYEQYF. As DNA, the CDR3 is TGTGCCAGCAGCGGACTAGCGGCAGACTACGAGCAGTACTTC.

The rearrangement links TRBV20-1 to TRBJ2-7, with TRBD1 identical over 7 bases. Germline CDR1 DFQATT, CDR2 SNEGSKA (reference sequence). V was clipped by 5 bases and J by 3 bases; unmatched bases: 1. The CDR3 runs to 11 residues. This CDR3 reads CSAQGDYEQYF. The DNA for the CDR3 is TGCAGTGCTCAGGGGGACTACGAGCAGTACTTC.

This clone was counted only a few times. The V and J genes are TRBV5-6 and TRBJ2-7, with a weak D call TRBD2 (6 bases). This CDR3 comprises 14 residues. Between the trimmed V and J ends, which lost 4 bases and 6 bases, there was a span of 17 bases. Germline V gives CDR1 SGHDT, CDR2 YYEEEE. The CDR3 spells CASSLGPGEVEQYF. CDR3 DNA sequence: TGTGCCAGCAGCCTGGGACCCGGGGAGGTCGAGCAGTACTTC.

This chain links TRBV19 with TRBJ1-5; no clear D gene. The CDR3 is made up of 14 amino acids. The V gene lost 6 bases and the J gene lost 7 bases, with 16 bases spanning the gap. From germline, CDR1 is LNHDA and CDR2 SQIVND (reference sequence). CDR3 nucleotides: TGTGCCAGTAGCATCGACACGGTTAGGCAGCCCCAGCATTTT. As protein: CASSIDTVRQPQHF.

The chain joins TRBV24-1 to TRBJ2-6; the match to TRBD2 covers 8 bases. The CDR3 has 16 amino acids. CDR1 and CDR2 (germline): KGHDR, SFDVKD. Losses at the gene ends were 9 bases for V and 0 bases for J; bases not matched to a gene: 6. CDR3 bases: TGTGCCACCCCCCAACGGGGGGGCTCTGGGGCCAACGTCCTGACTTTC. Protein product: CATPQRGGSGANVLTF.

This clone came up once. The chain combines TRBV6-5 with TRBJ1-6; D might be TRBD1 (6 bases). The CDR3 has 15 residues. V was trimmed by 5 bases and J by 3 bases, leaving 11 bases between them. Per the germline V gene, CDR1 is MNHEY and CDR2 is SVGAGI. CDR3 coding DNA: TGTGCCAGCAGTAGACAGGACCACTATAATTCACCCCTCCACTTT. Translation: CASSRQDHYNSPLHF.

This chain links TRBV7-3 with TRBJ2-1; D is possibly TRBD2 (6 bases). Germline CDR1 and CDR2: SGHTA and FQGTGA. The CDR3 runs 16 residues. Trimming took off 1 base at V and 0 bases at J, with 10 bases between the two ends. CDR3 coding DNA: TGTGCCAGCAGCTTAAGGCGCGGGGACTCCTACAATGAGCAGTTCTTC. Translation gives CASSLRRGDSYNEQFF.

The chain joins TRBV5-8 to TRBJ2-2; D perhaps matches TRBD2 (7 bases). Germline assignment: CDR1 SGHTS and CDR2 YDEGEE. Trimming took 0 bases from V and 6 from J, leaving 12 bases between them. The CDR3 sequence is 15 residues long. CDR3 residues: CASSLAAGGPGELFF. The CDR3 DNA sequence: TGTGCCAGCAGCTTGGCCGCCGGGGGGCCCGGGGAGCTGTTTTTT.

This clone appeared a few times. The CDR3 DNA reads TGTGCCAGCAGCGGTGGGGGGAATCAGCCCCAGCATTTT. Amino acids: CASSGGGNQPQHF. The V call is TRBV12-3 or TRBV12-4, the J call TRBJ1-5; tentative D call: TRBD1 (5 bases). V was shortened by 6 bases and J by 4 bases, with 10 bases between the two germline ends. CDR3 size: 13 residues.

The V gene is TRBV3-1 (or the pseudogene TRBV3-2), the J gene TRBJ2-7; 8 bases agree with TRBD1. The CDR3 is 17 residues long. J lost 3 bases, V lost 1 base, and 11 bases had no gene match. CDR1 is LGHDT and CDR2 is YNNKEL in the germline V gene (reference sequence). CDR3 amino acids: CASSQVNRQGAGYEQYF. The CDR3 DNA is TGTGCCAGCAGCCAAGTAAATCGCCAGGGGGCAGGCTACGAGCAGTACTTC.

This chain joins TRBV2 and TRBJ1-1; unclear D gene. Between the trimmed V and J ends, which lost 6 bases and 5 bases, there was a span of 4 bases. CDR1 and CDR2 from the germline V gene are SNHLY and FYNNEI. CDR3 length equals 10 residues. The CDR3 sequence: CASRLTEAFF. The CDR3 DNA follows: TGTGCCAGCAGGTTAACTGAAGCTTTCTTT.